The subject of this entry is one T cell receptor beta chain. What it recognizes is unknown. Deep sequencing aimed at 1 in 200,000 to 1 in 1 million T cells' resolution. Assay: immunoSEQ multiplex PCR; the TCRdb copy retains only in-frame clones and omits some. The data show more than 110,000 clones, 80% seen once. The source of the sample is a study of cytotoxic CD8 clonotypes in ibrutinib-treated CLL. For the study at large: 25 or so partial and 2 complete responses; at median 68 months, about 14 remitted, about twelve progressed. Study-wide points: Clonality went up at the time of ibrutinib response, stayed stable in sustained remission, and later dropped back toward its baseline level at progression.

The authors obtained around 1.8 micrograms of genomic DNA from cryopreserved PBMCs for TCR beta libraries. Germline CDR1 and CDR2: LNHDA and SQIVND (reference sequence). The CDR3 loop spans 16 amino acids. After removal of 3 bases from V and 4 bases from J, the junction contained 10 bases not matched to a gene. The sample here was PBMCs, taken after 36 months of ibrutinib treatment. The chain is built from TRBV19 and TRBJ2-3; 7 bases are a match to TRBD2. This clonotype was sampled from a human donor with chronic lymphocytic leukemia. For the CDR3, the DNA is TGTGCCAGTAGTATCCGAGGGGCAGGGAGGGCAGATACGCAGTATTTT. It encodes CASSIRGAGRADTQYF.